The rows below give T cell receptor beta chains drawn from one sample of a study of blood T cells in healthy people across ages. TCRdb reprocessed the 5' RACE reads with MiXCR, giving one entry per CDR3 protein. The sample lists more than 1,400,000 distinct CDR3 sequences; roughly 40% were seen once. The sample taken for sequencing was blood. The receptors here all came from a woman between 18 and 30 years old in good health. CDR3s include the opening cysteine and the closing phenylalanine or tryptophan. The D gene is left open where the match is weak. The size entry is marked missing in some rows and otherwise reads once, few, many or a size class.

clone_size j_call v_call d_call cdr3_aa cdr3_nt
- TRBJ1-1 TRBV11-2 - CASSSGVLGEAFF TGTGCCAGCAGCTCAGGGGTATTGGGTGAAGCTTTCTTT
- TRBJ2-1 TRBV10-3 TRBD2 CAIGRLAVSGNEQFF TGTGCCATCGGCAGACTAGCGGTCTCGGGCAATGAGCAGTTCTTC
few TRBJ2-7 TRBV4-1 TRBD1 CASSQLDRGGHSEQYF TGCGCCAGCAGCCAATTGGACAGGGGGGGCCACAGCGAGCAGTACTTC
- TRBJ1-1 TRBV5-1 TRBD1 CASSQPTGMNTEAFF TGCGCCAGCAGCCAACCGACAGGGATGAACACTGAAGCTTTCTTT
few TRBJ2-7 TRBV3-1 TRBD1 CASSQGQGISEQYF TGTGCCAGCAGCCAAGGACAGGGGATCTCCGAGCAGTACTTC
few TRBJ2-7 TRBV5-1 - CASSLTGTLSSYEQYF TGCGCCAGCAGCTTAACCGGGACACTGAGCTCCTACGAGCAGTACTTC
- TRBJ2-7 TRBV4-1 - CASSQDNLREKWYF TGCGCCAGCAGCCAAGATAACCTCCGCGAAAAGTGGTACTTC
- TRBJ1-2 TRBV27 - CASSLVPWGAGYTF TGTGCCAGCAGTTTAGTCCCGTGGGGTGCTGGCTACACCTTC
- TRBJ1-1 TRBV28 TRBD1 CASSSLLQGEDTEAFF TGTGCCAGCAGCAGTCTCCTTCAGGGGGAGGACACTGAAGCTTTCTTT
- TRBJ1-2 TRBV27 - CASSNQGSGYGYTF TGTGCCAGCAGCAACCAGGGGTCGGGCTATGGCTACACCTTC